This TCR beta chain derives from a study of post-analysis software for immune sequencing data (dated by TCRdb to 2013 to 2016). For the wider study: The recorded disease courses included relapsing-remitting, secondary progressive and progressive-relapsing multiple sclerosis, and some patients had no subtype annotation. The patient repertoires were set against about eleven previously published healthy control repertoires from donors whose ages ranged from roughly 6 to 25 years. A subset of samples was prepared in parallel using single-end sample barcoding, then pooled and co-amplified after Illumina adapter ligation.

The research as a whole found: Roughly 5 TRBV segments, including TRBV5-6, TRBV5-1 and TRBV20-1, were significantly more frequent in patients than controls. Significantly lower normalized Chao1 diversity was found in multiple sclerosis patients than in controls, suggesting substantial peripheral T-cell clonal expansion. The multiple sclerosis patient group was slightly younger than the control group. Direct clustering with F measure revealed strong co-clustering of samples prepared in the same batch, which led to a batch-effect correction.

Spanning cysteine to phenylalanine, the CDR3 consists of 13 amino acids. The CDR3 DNA has 39 bases and is translated from base 1. Taken from the germline V gene, the CDR1 and CDR2 loops are MDHEN and SYDVKM. From V the trimming removes 2 bases and from J it removes 11 bases, while the gene matches leave 8 bases of the junction unaccounted for. Libraries were made using PCR. Sequenced using an Illumina HiSeq 2500. Unique molecular identifiers were incorporated into TCR beta cDNA libraries to reduce PCR and sequencing biases. About 500,000 cDNA molecules were obtained for every 1 to 10 million input T cells, so each molecule roughly corresponded to one T cell. Patient libraries were prepared and sequenced with the same protocol used for the earlier healthy control dataset. Samples belonging to the same batch were prepared together, multiplexed and sequenced on a shared HiSeq lane. Processing in the source paper ran as follows. Raw barcoded reads were processed with MIGEC, discarding single-read molecular identifier groups before consensus assembly and CDR3 extraction. Clonotype tables were post-analysed with VDJtools, and diversity was normalized by down-sampling all datasets to the smallest sample size. To correct batch-related cross-sample contamination, repertoire overlap clustering matched CDR3 amino acid sequences but not nucleotide sequences. Using fastp at Q25 and MiXCR, TCRdb reprocessed the public reads and kept productive beta chains. Entries are consolidated by CDR3 protein sequence, retaining the most common genes and DNA. For this entry, the V and J calls and clone size follow TCRdb and not the study's own pipeline. Within this sample are a few hundred thousand distinct CDR3 sequences, with 39% of them counted one time only. Jointly, the top ten make up less than 10% of the sample.

TCR beta repertoires were profiled from peripheral blood of 13 young patients with multiple sclerosis to demonstrate the VDJtools post-analysis software. The patients with multiple sclerosis were children and adolescents between about 6 and 15 years of age. Concerning this clonotype itself: What antigen it recognizes has not been identified. Per-base quality was not reported, and no clone a single base away is much larger than it.

Sequencing was carried out using blood. The sequence links TRBV28 to TRBJ2-5, with 7 bases aligning to TRBD1. The TCR originated in a girl aged 2 to 10 with multiple sclerosis. The bases read TGTGCCAGCAGTTTAGACAGGGTGGGTGAGCAGTACTTC. Its translation reads: CASSLDRVGEQYF.